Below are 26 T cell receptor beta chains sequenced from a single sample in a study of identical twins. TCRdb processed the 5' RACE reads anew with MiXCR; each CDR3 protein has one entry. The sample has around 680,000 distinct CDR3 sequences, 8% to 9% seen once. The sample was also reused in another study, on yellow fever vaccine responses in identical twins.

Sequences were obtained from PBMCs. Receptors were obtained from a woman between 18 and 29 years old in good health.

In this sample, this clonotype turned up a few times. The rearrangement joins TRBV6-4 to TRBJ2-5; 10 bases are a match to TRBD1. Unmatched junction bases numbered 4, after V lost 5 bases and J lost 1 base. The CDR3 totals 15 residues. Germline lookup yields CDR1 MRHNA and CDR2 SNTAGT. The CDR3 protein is CASSPGQGIQETQYF. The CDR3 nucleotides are TGTGCCAGCAGTCCGGGACAGGGGATCCAAGAGACCCAGTACTTC.

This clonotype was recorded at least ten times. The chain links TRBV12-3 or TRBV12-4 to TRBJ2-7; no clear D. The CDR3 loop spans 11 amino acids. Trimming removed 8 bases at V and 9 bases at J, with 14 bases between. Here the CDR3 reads CASLDWSGQYF. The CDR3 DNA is TGTGCCAGCCTGGATTGGTCCGGGCAGTACTTC.

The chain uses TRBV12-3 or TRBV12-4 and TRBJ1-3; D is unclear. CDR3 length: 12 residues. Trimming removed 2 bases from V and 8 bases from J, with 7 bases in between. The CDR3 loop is CASSLMVDTIYF. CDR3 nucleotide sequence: TGTGCCAGCAGTTTAATGGTGGACACCATATATTTT.

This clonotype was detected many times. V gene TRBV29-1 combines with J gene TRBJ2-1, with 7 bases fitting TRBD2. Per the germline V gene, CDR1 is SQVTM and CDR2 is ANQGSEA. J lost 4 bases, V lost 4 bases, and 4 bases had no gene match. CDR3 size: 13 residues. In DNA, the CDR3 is TGCAGCGTTGCTAGCGGAAATTACAATGAGCAGTTCTTC. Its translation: CSVASGNYNEQFF.

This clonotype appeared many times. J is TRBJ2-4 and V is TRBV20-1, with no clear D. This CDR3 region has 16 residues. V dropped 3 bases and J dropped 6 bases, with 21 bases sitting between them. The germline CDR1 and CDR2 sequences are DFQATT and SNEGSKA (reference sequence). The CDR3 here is CSARGLERALGNIQYF. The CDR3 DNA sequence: TGCAGTGCTAGGGGTTTAGAGCGAGCCCTCGGAAACATTCAGTACTTC.

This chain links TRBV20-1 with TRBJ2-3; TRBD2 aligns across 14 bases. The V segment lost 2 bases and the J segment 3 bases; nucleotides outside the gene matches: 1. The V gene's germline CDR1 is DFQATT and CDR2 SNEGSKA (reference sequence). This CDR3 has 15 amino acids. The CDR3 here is CSARRLAGGTDTQYF. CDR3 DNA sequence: TGCAGTGCTAGACGACTAGCGGGAGGGACAGATACGCAGTATTTT.

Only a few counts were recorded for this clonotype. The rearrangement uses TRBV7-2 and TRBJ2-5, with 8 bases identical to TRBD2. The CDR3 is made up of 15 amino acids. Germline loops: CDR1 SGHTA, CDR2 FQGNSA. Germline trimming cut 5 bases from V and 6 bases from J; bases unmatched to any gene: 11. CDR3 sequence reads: CASSVTRGGGQTQYF. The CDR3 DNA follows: TGTGCCAGCAGCGTAACTCGGGGGGGAGGTCAGACCCAGTACTTC.

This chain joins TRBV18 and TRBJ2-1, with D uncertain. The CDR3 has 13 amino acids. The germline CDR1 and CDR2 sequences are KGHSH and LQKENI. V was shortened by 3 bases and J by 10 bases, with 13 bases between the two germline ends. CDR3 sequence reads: CASSPTRLWEQFF. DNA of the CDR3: TGTGCCAGCTCACCGACCCGGCTTTGGGAGCAGTTCTTC.

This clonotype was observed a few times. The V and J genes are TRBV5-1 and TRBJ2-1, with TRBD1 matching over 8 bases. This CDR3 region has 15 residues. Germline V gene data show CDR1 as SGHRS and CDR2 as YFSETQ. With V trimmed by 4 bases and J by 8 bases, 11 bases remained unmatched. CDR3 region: CASSSGQGVIDEQFF. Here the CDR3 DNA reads TGCGCCAGCAGCAGCGGACAGGGTGTAATAGATGAGCAGTTCTTC.

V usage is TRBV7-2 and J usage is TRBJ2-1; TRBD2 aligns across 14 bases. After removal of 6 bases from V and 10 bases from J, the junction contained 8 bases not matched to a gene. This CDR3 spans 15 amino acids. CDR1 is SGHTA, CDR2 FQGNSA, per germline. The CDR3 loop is CASRAPGLAGVEQFF. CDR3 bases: TGTGCCAGCAGAGCTCCGGGACTAGCGGGAGTCGAGCAGTTCTTC.

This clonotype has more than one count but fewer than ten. DNA of the CDR3: TGTGCCTGGGACAGGGGGACCTACAATGAGCAGTTCTTC. Protein sequence: CAWDRGTYNEQFF. The V call is TRBV30, the J call TRBJ2-1; the match to TRBD1 covers 9 bases. This CDR3 contains 13 residues. Trimming took 5 bases from V and 2 from J; bases not matched to a gene: 1. The germline V gene encodes CDR1 GTSNPN and CDR2 SVGIG (reference sequence). Variable domain in full (rest from reference TRBV30 and TRBJ2-1): SQTIHQWPATLVQPVGSPLSLECTVEGTSNPNLYWYRQAAGRGLQLLFYSVGIGQISSEVPQNLSASRPQDRQFILSSKKLLLSDSGFYLCAWDRGTYNEQFFGPGTRLTVL.

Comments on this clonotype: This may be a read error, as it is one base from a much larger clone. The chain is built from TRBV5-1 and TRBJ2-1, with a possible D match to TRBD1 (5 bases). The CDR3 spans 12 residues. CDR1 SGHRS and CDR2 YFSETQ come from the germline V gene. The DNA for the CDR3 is TGCGCCAGCACACGATTGGACAATGAGCAGATCTTC. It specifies CASTRLDNEQIF. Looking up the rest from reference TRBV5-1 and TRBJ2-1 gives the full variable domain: KAGVTQTPRYLIKTRGQQVTLSCSPISGHRSVSWYQQTPGQGLQFLFEYFSETQRNKGNFPGRFSGRQFSNSRSEMNVSTLELGDSALYLCASTRLDNEQIFGPGTRLTVL.

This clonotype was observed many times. In DNA form, the CDR3 reads TGCGCCAGCAGCCCGGCTGGACTAGCGGGAGATGAGCAGTTCTTC. Translating gives CASSPAGLAGDEQFF. The chain couples TRBV5-1 to TRBJ2-1; TRBD2 agrees at 13 bases. This CDR3 has 15 residues. CDR1 and CDR2 (germline): SGHRS, YFSETQ. Trimming took 4 bases from V and 8 from J; bases not matched to a gene: 6.

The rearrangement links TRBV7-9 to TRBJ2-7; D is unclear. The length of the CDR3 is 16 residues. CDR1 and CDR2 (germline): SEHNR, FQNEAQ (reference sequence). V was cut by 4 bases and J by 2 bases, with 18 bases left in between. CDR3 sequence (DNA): TGTGCCAGCAGCTCGCCCGGCGAACCAGCACCCTACGAGCAGTACTTC. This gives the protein CASSSPGEPAPYEQYF.

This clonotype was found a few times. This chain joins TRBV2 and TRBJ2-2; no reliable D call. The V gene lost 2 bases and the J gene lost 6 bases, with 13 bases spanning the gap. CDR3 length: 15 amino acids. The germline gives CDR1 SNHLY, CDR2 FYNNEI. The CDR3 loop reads CASSERPPGAGELFF. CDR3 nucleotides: TGTGCCAGCAGTGAACGCCCACCGGGCGCCGGGGAGCTGTTTTTT.

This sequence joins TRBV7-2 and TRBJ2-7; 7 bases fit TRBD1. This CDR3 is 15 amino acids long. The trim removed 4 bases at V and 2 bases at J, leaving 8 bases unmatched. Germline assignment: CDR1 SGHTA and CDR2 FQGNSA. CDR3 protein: CASSSRTGSAYEQYF. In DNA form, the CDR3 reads TGTGCCAGCAGCTCAAGGACAGGCTCAGCCTACGAGCAGTACTTC.

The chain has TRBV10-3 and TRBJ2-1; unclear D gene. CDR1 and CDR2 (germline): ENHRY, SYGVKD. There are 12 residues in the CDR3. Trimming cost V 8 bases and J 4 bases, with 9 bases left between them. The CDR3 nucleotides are TGTGCCATCCGTGGGAAATACAATGAGCAGTTCTTC. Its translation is CAIRGKYNEQFF.

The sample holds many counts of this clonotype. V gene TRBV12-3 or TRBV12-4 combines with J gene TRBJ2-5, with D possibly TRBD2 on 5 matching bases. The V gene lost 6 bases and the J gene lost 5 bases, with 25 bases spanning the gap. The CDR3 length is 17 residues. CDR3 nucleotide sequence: TGTGCCAGCAGCCGGGCCTCTGACACTAGGAAAGAGGAGACCCAGTACTTC. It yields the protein CASSRASDTRKEETQYF.

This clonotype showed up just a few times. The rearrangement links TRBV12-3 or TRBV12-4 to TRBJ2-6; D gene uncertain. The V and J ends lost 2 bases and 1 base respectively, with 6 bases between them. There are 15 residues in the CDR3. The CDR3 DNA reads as TGTGCCAGCAGTTTAAAGGAGTCTGGGGCCAACGTCCTGACTTTC. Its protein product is CASSLKESGANVLTF.

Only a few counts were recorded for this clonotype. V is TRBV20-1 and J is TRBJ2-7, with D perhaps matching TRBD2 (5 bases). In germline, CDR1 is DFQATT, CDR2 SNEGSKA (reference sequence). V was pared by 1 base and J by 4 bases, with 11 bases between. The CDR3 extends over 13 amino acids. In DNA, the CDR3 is TGCAGTGCTAGAGGAGGGAACCCTTACGAGCAGTACTTC. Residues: CSARGGNPYEQYF.

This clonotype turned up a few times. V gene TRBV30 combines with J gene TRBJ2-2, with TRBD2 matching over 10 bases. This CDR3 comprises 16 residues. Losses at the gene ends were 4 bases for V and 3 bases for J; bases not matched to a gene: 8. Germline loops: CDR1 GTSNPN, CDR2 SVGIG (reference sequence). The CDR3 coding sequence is TGTGCCTGGATCCCACTAGCGGGATACGACACCGGGGAGCTGTTTTTT. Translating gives CAWIPLAGYDTGELFF.

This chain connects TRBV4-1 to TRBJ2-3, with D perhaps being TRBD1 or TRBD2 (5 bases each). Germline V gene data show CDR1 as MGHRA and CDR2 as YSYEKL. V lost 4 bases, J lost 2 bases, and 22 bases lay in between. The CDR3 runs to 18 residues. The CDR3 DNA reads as TGCGCCAGCAGCCCAAGGCCGACGGGGCCACCCCTCACAGATACGCAGTATTTT. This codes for CASSPRPTGPPLTDTQYF.

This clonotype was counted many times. CDR3 sequence (DNA): TGCAGCTGGATGCAGGAAATTTCCACAGATACGCAGTATTTT. This gives the protein CSWMQEISTDTQYF. V usage is TRBV29-1 and J usage is TRBJ2-3; D gene ambiguous. Trimming took 8 bases from V and 2 from J, leaving 17 bases between them. The CDR3 runs 14 residues. Germline V gene lookup returns CDR1 SQVTM and CDR2 ANQGSEA.

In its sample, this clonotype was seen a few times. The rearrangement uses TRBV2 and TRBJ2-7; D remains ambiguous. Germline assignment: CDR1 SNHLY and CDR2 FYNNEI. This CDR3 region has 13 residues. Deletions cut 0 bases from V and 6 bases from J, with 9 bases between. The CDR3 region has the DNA TGTGCCAGCAGTGAAGCGTTGATGGGCGAGCAGTACTTC. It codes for CASSEALMGEQYF.

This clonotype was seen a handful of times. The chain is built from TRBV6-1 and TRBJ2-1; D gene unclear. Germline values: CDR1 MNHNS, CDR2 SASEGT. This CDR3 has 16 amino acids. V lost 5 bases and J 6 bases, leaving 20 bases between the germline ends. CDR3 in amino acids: CASSQGQGIRGNEQFF. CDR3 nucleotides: TGTGCCAGCAGTCAAGGGCAAGGAATTAGAGGCAATGAGCAGTTCTTC.

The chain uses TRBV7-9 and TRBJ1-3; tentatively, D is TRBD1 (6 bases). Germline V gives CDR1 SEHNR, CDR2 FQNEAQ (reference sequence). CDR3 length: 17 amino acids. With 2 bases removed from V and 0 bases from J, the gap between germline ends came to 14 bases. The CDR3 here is CASSLMAGASSGNTIYF. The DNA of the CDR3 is TGTGCCAGCAGCTTAATGGCAGGGGCTAGCTCTGGAAACACCATATATTTT.